This entry lists 22 T cell receptor beta chains sequenced from one sample in a study of a mutant IDH1 vaccine in newly diagnosed glioma. These receptors are not linked to any known antigen. The time point here: week 23, last vaccination. The content of each vaccine dose was 300 ug of mutant IDH1 20-mer peptide, and topical imiquimod accompanied it. TCRdb's copy holds only in-frame clones and misses some; the assay was immunoSEQ multiplex PCR. This sample has about 55,000 clones; under 90% occur once, and the top ten carry more than 5%. Sequenced here: PBMCs, sampled from a glioma patient whose treatment included an IDH1 peptide vaccine. Receptors originate from a man aged 35 to 55 with glioma.

V gene TRBV11-1 combines with J gene TRBJ1-2; 7 nucleotides line up with TRBD1. The J segment lost 5 bases and the V segment lost 3 bases, leaving 3 bases of the junction unmatched. The germline V gene encodes CDR1 SGHAT and CDR2 FQDESV (reference sequence). There are 13 residues in the CDR3. The chain's CDR3 is CASSLTGYYGYTF. The CDR3 DNA is TGTGCCAGCAGCTTGACAGGGTATTATGGCTACACCTTC.

This rearrangement joins TRBV7-9 to TRBJ1-4, with 8 bases that match TRBD1. The CDR3 runs to 15 residues. CDR1 and CDR2 from the germline V gene are SEHNR and FQNEAQ (reference sequence). V lost 6 bases to trimming and J lost 5 bases; unmatched junction nucleotides: 8. CDR3 nucleotide sequence: TGTGCCAGCAGTCCAGGGGACAGGATAAATGAAAAACTGTTTTTT. Translated: CASSPGDRINEKLFF.

The gene calls are TRBV7-2 and TRBJ2-7; 8 bases line up with TRBD2. Germline CDR1 and CDR2: SGHTA and FQGNSA. The V and J ends lost 5 bases and 3 bases, in that order; junction bases with no gene match: 9. The CDR3 totals 15 residues. CDR3 in amino acids: CASSPTGGANYEQYF. As DNA, the CDR3 is TGTGCCAGCAGCCCAACCGGGGGGGCTAACTACGAGCAGTACTTC.

This chain uses TRBV6-1 with TRBJ2-2, with D possibly TRBD1 on 5 matching bases. The V end lost 7 bases, the J end lost 2 bases, and 11 bases lay between the germline ends. The CDR3 consists of 14 residues. Germline CDR1 is MNHNS and CDR2 is SASEGT. CDR3 protein: CASTYGANTGELFF. CDR3 bases: TGTGCCAGCACGTATGGGGCTAACACCGGGGAGCTGTTTTTT.

The genes are TRBV5-8 and TRBJ1-3; D may be TRBD1 (5 bases). The CDR3 consists of 15 residues. V was cut by 2 bases and J by 3 bases, with 12 bases left in between. Looked up from germline, CDR1 is SGHTS and CDR2 is YDEGEE. The CDR3 region has the DNA TGTGCCAGCAGCTTCGGGGCAGCCTTTGGAAACACCATATATTTT. Its protein product is CASSFGAAFGNTIYF.

This chain connects TRBV7-2 to TRBJ1-2; the D is unclear. The germline V and J ends were trimmed by 5 bases and 4 bases, with 14 bases remaining between them. This CDR3 is built from 14 residues. Per germline, CDR1 SGHTA and CDR2 FQGNSA. DNA of the CDR3: TGTGCCAGCAGCCTCGCGCCGGGCGGCTATGGCTACACCTTC. Its protein product is CASSLAPGGYGYTF.

The chain recombines TRBV7-8 with TRBJ2-3; weak D call: TRBD1 (6 bases). CDR3 length equals 16 residues. Germline assignment: CDR1 SGHVS and CDR2 FQNEAQ. The V end was cut by 2 bases, the J end by 0 bases, with 12 bases between. The CDR3 DNA reads TGTGCCAGCAGCTTAATTAACACAGGGAGCACAGATACGCAGTATTTT. Encoded protein: CASSLINTGSTDTQYF.

CDR3 bases: TGCGCCAGCAGCTTGAGAATCGACGGTAAGTTCTTC. Residues: CASSLRIDGKFF. V is TRBV5-1 and J is TRBJ2-1; D is unclear. Germline values: CDR1 SGHRS, CDR2 YFSETQ. This CDR3 region has 12 residues. The germline V and J ends were trimmed by 1 base and 14 bases, with 13 bases remaining between them.

The chain carries TRBV29-1 and TRBJ2-5; 7 positions agree with TRBD1. The CDR3 loop spans 14 amino acids. V dropped 1 base and J dropped 0; count of bases not matched to a gene: 2. Germline V gives CDR1 SQVTM, CDR2 ANQGSEA. The CDR3 loop is CSVEAGTDQETQYF. The CDR3 DNA sequence: TGCAGCGTTGAAGCCGGGACAGACCAAGAGACCCAGTACTTC. Using reference TRBV29-1 and TRBJ2-5 for the parts outside the CDR3, the full variable domain is SAVISQKPSRDICQRGTSLTIQCQVDSQVTMMFWYRQQPGQSLTLIATANQGSEATYESGFVIDKFPISRPNLTFSTLTVSNMSPEDSSIYLCSVEAGTDQETQYFGPGTRLLVL.

The V call is TRBV5-1, the J call TRBJ2-7, with TRBD2 matching 10 bases. This CDR3 has 16 amino acids. V shed 3 bases and J 2 bases; nucleotides not matched to a gene: 8. Germline lookup yields CDR1 SGHRS and CDR2 YFSETQ. The CDR3 DNA follows: TGCGCCAGCAGCTGGACTTTAGCGGGGGGTGCCTACGAGCAGTACTTC. This gives the protein CASSWTLAGGAYEQYF.

The V gene is TRBV5-1, the J gene TRBJ1-2; D gene uncertain. The V gene lost 2 bases and the J gene lost 6 bases, with 11 bases spanning the gap. Germline V gives CDR1 SGHRS, CDR2 YFSETQ. The CDR3 spans 13 residues. The CDR3 spells CASSFPTGDGYTF. DNA for the CDR3: TGCGCCAGCAGCTTCCCGACCGGCGATGGCTACACCTTC. Full variable domain (outside the CDR3, taken from reference TRBV5-1 and TRBJ1-2): KAGVTQTPRYLIKTRGQQVTLSCSPISGHRSVSWYQQTPGQGLQFLFEYFSETQRNKGNFPGRFSGRQFSNSRSEMNVSTLELGDSALYLCASSFPTGDGYTFGSGTRLTVV.

V is TRBV7-9 and J is TRBJ2-5, with D possibly TRBD2 on 5 matching bases. CDR1 and CDR2 (germline): SEHNR, FQNEAQ (reference sequence). Trimming removed 5 bases at V and 11 bases at J, with 15 bases between. This CDR3 spans 12 amino acids. The CDR3 DNA reads as TGTGCCAGCAGCCGTCCTGGCGGGCCGCAGTACTTC. This sequence encodes CASSRPGGPQYF.

This chain connects TRBV7-9 to TRBJ2-1; perhaps D is TRBD1 or TRBD2 (6 bases each). Germline V gene data show CDR1 as SEHNR and CDR2 as FQNEAQ (reference sequence). With 0 bases removed from V and 7 bases from J, the gap between germline ends came to 10 bases. The CDR3 covers 14 residues. Here the CDR3 reads CASSLAGGLNEQFF. CDR3 coding DNA: TGTGCCAGCAGCTTAGCTGGGGGGCTGAATGAGCAGTTCTTC. Drawing the rest from reference TRBV7-9 and TRBJ2-1, the complete variable domain is DTGVSQNPRHKITKRGQNVTFRCDPISEHNRLYWYRQTLGQGPEFLTYFQNEAQLEKSRLLSDRFSAERPKGSFSTLEIQRTEQGDSAMYLCASSLAGGLNEQFFGPGTRLTVL.

CDR3 DNA sequence: TGTGCCAGCAGCCCTCGACAGGGTTCAAATGAGCAGTTCTTC. This translates into CASSPRQGSNEQFF. This chain joins TRBV5-4 and TRBJ2-1; 7 bases align to TRBD1. The CDR3 contains 14 residues. With V trimmed by 4 bases and J by 7 bases, 8 bases remained unmatched. From germline, CDR1 is SGHNT and CDR2 YYREEE (reference sequence).

This rearrangement joins TRBV19 to TRBJ1-1; 7 nucleotides agree with TRBD1. Germline loops: CDR1 LNHDA, CDR2 SQIVND (reference sequence). This CDR3 is built from 11 residues. Trimming at V came to 7 bases and at J to 11 bases, leaving 7 bases not matched to a gene. CDR3 in DNA: TGTGCCAGTACCCGACAGGGATGGGCTTTCTTT. As protein: CASTRQGWAFF.

This clone is a singleton in its sample. The rearrangement uses TRBV9 and TRBJ2-1; 7 nucleotides agree with TRBD1. After removal of 3 bases from V and 8 bases from J, the junction contained 14 bases not matched to a gene. Germline lookup yields CDR1 SGDLS and CDR2 YYNGEE. The CDR3 spans 16 residues. The CDR3: CASSGWDGTANYEQFF. DNA for the CDR3: TGTGCCAGCAGCGGGTGGGACGGGACAGCGAACTATGAGCAGTTCTTC.

The gene calls are TRBV19 and TRBJ1-5; 8 positions match TRBD1. J lost 7 bases, V lost 4 bases, and 12 bases had no gene match. The germline V gene has CDR1 LNHDA and CDR2 SQIVND (reference sequence). The CDR3 is made up of 16 amino acids. The CDR3, as DNA: TGTGCCAGTAGTACCTTCCGCGGACAGGGTGACCAGCCCCAGCATTTT. Protein: CASSTFRGQGDQPQHF.

V and J are TRBV5-6 and TRBJ2-1; possibly TRBD1 or TRBD2 for D (5 bases each). The CDR3 extends over 13 amino acids. V lost 0 bases and J 8 bases, leaving 9 bases between the germline ends. Germline V gene data show CDR1 as SGHDT and CDR2 as YYEEEE. The CDR3 is CASSLVGTDEQFF. The CDR3 bases are TGTGCCAGCAGCTTGGTAGGGACGGATGAGCAGTTCTTC.

Concerning this clone itself: This specimen includes other DNA sequences encoding the same CDR3. The chain employs TRBV6-6 and TRBJ1-1; D gene unclear. Germline V gives CDR1 MNHNY, CDR2 SVGAGI (reference sequence). Trimming took 3 bases from V and 3 from J, leaving 5 bases between them. This CDR3 is built from 12 residues. CDR3 protein: CASSYSDTEAFF. CDR3 nucleotide sequence: TGTGCCAGCAGTTATTCGGACACTGAAGCTTTCTTT.

This clone was seen more than once but under ten times. CDR3 sequence: CASSEAGGRVFF. The CDR3 coding sequence is TGTGCCAGCAGTGAAGCGGGGGGAAGGGTTTTCTTT. This sequence joins TRBV6-1 and TRBJ1-1; D perhaps matches TRBD1 (5 bases). The CDR3 is 12 amino acids. The V gene lost 0 bases and the J gene lost 13 bases, with 12 bases spanning the gap. Germline CDR1 and CDR2: MNHNS and SASEGT.

This rearrangement joins TRBV30 to TRBJ1-1, with D perhaps matching TRBD1 (5 bases). The ends were cut back, 2 bases at V and 1 base at J, with 11 bases in the middle. Germline V lookup: CDR1 GTSNPN, CDR2 SVGIG (reference sequence). This CDR3 region has 14 residues. DNA for the CDR3: TGTGCCTGGAGTTGGGGCTCCCCGAACACTGAAGCTTTCTTT. Protein sequence: CAWSWGSPNTEAFF.

The chain joins TRBV6-5 to TRBJ2-7, with D unclear. CDR1 and CDR2 from the germline V gene are MNHEY and SVGAGI. V gave up 5 bases and J gave up 2 bases, with 7 bases separating them. The CDR3 consists of 12 residues. The CDR3 nucleotides are TGTGCCAGCAGTGGCGGAACCTACGAGCAGTACTTC. This encodes CASSGGTYEQYF.